This T cell receptor beta chain was sequenced in a study of blood T cell repertoires in COVID-19. Overall study context: In each case, the material was cDNA or gDNA derived from T cells, B-cell-depleted T cells, or PBMCs.

The V and J ends lost 8 bases and 0 bases respectively, with 13 bases between them. Germline V gives CDR1 SNHLY, CDR2 FYNNEI. The CDR3 runs to 14 residues. Produced via immunoSEQ multiplex PCR; TCRdb's table is partial and in-frame only. The sample consists of about 94,000 clones, just under 80% of them appearing once. The specimen was peripheral blood. This TCR came from a man aged 65 to 85 with COVID-19, enrolled during active disease. The V and J genes are TRBV2 and TRBJ2-5; D unclear. The CDR3 region has the DNA TGTGCCAGCGCAAAAGGCGGTAACCAAGAGACCCAGTACTTC. Translation: CASAKGGNQETQYF. Based on the CDR3 plus reference TRBV2 and TRBJ2-5, the full variable domain is EPEVTQTPSHQVTQMGQEVILRCVPISNHLYFYWYRQILGQKVEFLVSFYNNEISEKSEIFDDQFSVERPDGSNFTLKIRSTKLEDSAMYFCASAKGGNQETQYFGPGTRLLVL.